This TCR beta chain came from a study of read filtering for tumor transcriptome and immune sequencing. Study-level background: The cohort had more than 16 men and roughly 13 women aged about 47 to 90, mean about 70 years. Whole-transcriptome libraries were prepared after DNase treatment. IR-seq gave about 3.5 to 11 million TCR reads per sample; RNA-seq gave roughly 80 to 1273. Study outcomes and limitations: The CD138-negative fraction was mixed bone marrow immune cells, not pure T cells.

This CDR3 contains 15 residues. Trimming pared 4 bases from V and 4 bases from J, leaving 20 bases between. Germline assignment: CDR1 GTSNPN and CDR2 SVGIG (reference sequence). This clonotype showed up many times. Its antigen is unknown. From about 400 ng of RNA, a library with molecular barcoded alpha/delta and beta/gamma adaptors was made. TCRdb reprocessed the reads via MiXCR and lists one record per CDR3 protein. This table holds approximately 60,000 distinct CDR3 sequences, under 25% found once. V and J are TRBV30 and TRBJ2-7; D possibly corresponds to TRBD2 (6 bases). The sequenced sample was a population of CD138-negative cells sorted from bone marrow. The receptor was isolated from a donor aged 40 or over with multiple myeloma. The CDR3 sequence: CAWTRRGGKRYEQYF. In DNA form, the CDR3 reads TGTGCCTGGACTCGACGAGGAGGGAAAAGGTACGAGCAGTACTTC.